This is a list of T cell receptor beta chains from one sample in a study of shared clonotypes between healthy human individuals. The assay was immunoSEQ multiplex PCR, and TCRdb's table has in-frame clones only and misses some. The data show just over 2,000,000 clones, roughly 94% seen once. The sequenced material came from naive CD8+ T cells sorted from blood. These receptors were taken from a man aged 18 to 29 in good health. Each CDR3 is given with its conserved first and last residue. The D gene is left open where the match is weak. Only some rows state a clone size, as once, few, many or a class for expanded clones.

D gene | J gene | V gene | clone size | CDR3 DNA | CDR3 protein
- | TRBJ2-3 | TRBV30 | - | TGTGCCTGGAGTTCGCTAGGCACAGATACGCAGTATTTT | CAWSSLGTDTQYF
- | TRBJ1-3 | TRBV5-1 | - | TGCGCCAGCAGCTTGGAGGGGGACTCTGGAAACACCATATATTTT | CASSLEGDSGNTIYF
TRBD1 | TRBJ2-1 | TRBV4-1 | - | TGCGCCAGCAGCCAAGTACAGGGGACACCCTACAATGAGCAGTTCTTC | CASSQVQGTPYNEQFF
TRBD1 | TRBJ1-1 | TRBV19 | - | TGTGCCAGTAATCAAAAGACAGGGCTGAACACTGAAGCTTTCTTT | CASNQKTGLNTEAFF
TRBD1 | TRBJ1-2 | TRBV6-5 | - | TGTGCCAGCAGTCGTGACAGGGTGGGTGGCTACACCTTC | CASSRDRVGGYTF
TRBD2 | TRBJ2-3 | TRBV5-8 | - | TGTGCCAGCACCCCGGGAGGGATCAGAGATACGCAGTATTTT | CASTPGGIRDTQYF
- | TRBJ2-7 | TRBV27 | - | TGTGCCAGCAGTCCCAGTCTAGCGCCCTCCTACGAGCAGTACTTC | CASSPSLAPSYEQYF
- | TRBJ1-1 | TRBV11-3 | - | TGTGCCAGCAGCTTAGCTCAGAACACTGAAGCTTTCTTT | CASSLAQNTEAFF
- | TRBJ2-7 | TRBV13 | once | TGTGCCAGCAGCTTATACCTCAACGAGCAGTACTTC | CASSLYLNEQYF
- | TRBJ1-1 | TRBV9 | - | TGTGCCAGCAGCGGGACACAGAACACTGAAGCTTTCTTT | CASSGTQNTEAFF
TRBD2 | TRBJ2-3 | TRBV30 | - | TGTGCCCGCTCCGGGACTAGTGGAGATACGCAGTATTTT | CARSGTSGDTQYF
TRBD2 | TRBJ2-4 | TRBV27 | - | TGTGCCAGCAGTACCCTAGCGGGAGCTCACCAAAACATTCAGTACTTC | CASSTLAGAHQNIQYF
- | TRBJ1-5 | TRBV4-1 | - | TGCGCCAGCAGCCAAGTGATGGGTCAGCCCCAGCATTTT | CASSQVMGQPQHF
TRBD2 | TRBJ2-7 | TRBV10-3 | once | TGTGCCATCAGCCGGACTAGCGGGGATCCCTACGAGCAGTACTTC | CAISRTSGDPYEQYF
- | TRBJ1-2 | TRBV5-6 | - | TGTGCCAGCAGCTTGCTGACGGCTGCTAACTATGGCTACACCTTC | CASSLLTAANYGYTF
- | TRBJ1-1 | TRBV19 | - | TGTGCCAGTAGTATCGCCCCGACAGCGAACACTGAAGCTTTCTTT | CASSIAPTANTEAFF
- | TRBJ2-7 | TRBV4-1 | - | TGCGCCAGCAGCCCCCTGGCGGGGCGACCTTCCGAGCAGTACTTC | CASSPLAGRPSEQYF
- | TRBJ2-7 | TRBV13 | - | TGTGCCAGCAGAGTGGGGACCTTTACTTCCGCAGAGCAGTACTTC | CASRVGTFTSAEQYF
TRBD1 | TRBJ1-2 | TRBV7-6 | - | TGTGCCAGCAGCTTGGGGACAGGGTCCGGGCGCCGCTATGGCTACACCTTC | CASSLGTGSGRRYGYTF
- | TRBJ2-2 | TRBV13 | - | TGTGCCAGCAGCCACCCCAGGGAGCGGGACACCGGGGAGCTGTTTTTT | CASSHPRERDTGELFF
TRBD1 | TRBJ2-7 | TRBV13 | - | TGTGCCAGCAGCTCAGGGGGTTGGGGCGAGCAGTACTTC | CASSSGGWGEQYF
TRBD2 | TRBJ2-5 | TRBV5-1 | once | TGCGCCAGCAGCCCCGGACTAGCGGTACAAGAGACCCAGTACTTC | CASSPGLAVQETQYF
- | TRBJ2-7 | TRBV5-4 | - | TGTGCCAGCAGCGTCGGAGGGGCGTACGAGCAGTACTTC | CASSVGGAYEQYF
- | TRBJ2-7 | TRBV21-1 | few | TGTGCCACGGGGACTAGGGGGTACGAGCAGTACTTC | CATGTRGYEQYF
- | TRBJ2-7 | TRBV9 | once | TGTGCCAGCAGCGTAGCTGAGACTAGTTTCGACGAGCAGTACTTC | CASSVAETSFDEQYF
- | TRBJ2-7 | TRBV12-1 | - | TGTGCCAGCAGCCGCCTCCCCTACGAGCAGTACTTC | CASSRLPYEQYF
- | TRBJ2-5 | TRBV5-1 | - | TGCGCCAGCAGCGTACAGGCCGGAAGTCAAGAGACCCAGTACTTC | CASSVQAGSQETQYF
- | TRBJ1-1 | TRBV10-3 | - | TGTGCCATCAGTGGGGAGTTAGGAAAGGGGAACACTGAAGCTTTCTTT | CAISGELGKGNTEAFF
TRBD2 | TRBJ2-7 | TRBV28 | - | TGTGCCAGCAGTTTAACCCTAGCGGGAACCTACGAGCAGTACTTC | CASSLTLAGTYEQYF
- | TRBJ2-7 | TRBV6-1 | - | TGTGCCAGCAGTGAAGACGGCGGGGCCTCCTACGAGCAGTACTTC | CASSEDGGASYEQYF
- | TRBJ2-2 | TRBV11-2 | - | TGTGCCAGCAGCTTAGGGTCTAACACCGGGGAGCTGTTTTTT | CASSLGSNTGELFF
- | TRBJ2-1 | TRBV6-5 | - | TGTGCCAGCAGCCCACTAGCAGGGGCCAATGAGCAGTTCTTC | CASSPLAGANEQFF
- | TRBJ1-1 | TRBV20-1 | - | TGCAGTGTGGGCCTGGGGGCTTTCTTT | CSVGLGAFF
- | TRBJ2-2 | TRBV30 | - | TGTGCCTGGAGTCCGACTGGCACCGGGGAGCTGTTTTTT | CAWSPTGTGELFF
TRBD2 | TRBJ2-3 | TRBV2 | - | TGTGCCAGCAGTGAAGCGGAGGGACTAGTCAGCACAGATACGCAGTATTTT | CASSEAEGLVSTDTQYF
- | TRBJ2-7 | TRBV14 | - | TGTGCCAGCAGCCGGACTTTGACCCCCTACGAGCAGTACTTC | CASSRTLTPYEQYF
- | TRBJ2-2 | TRBV25-1 | - | TGTGCCAGCAGTGAAGGTCGAGGGATCGGGGAGCTGTTTTTT | CASSEGRGIGELFF
- | TRBJ1-1 | TRBV28 | - | TGTGCCAGCAGTTTACCCAGGACTGAAGCTTTCTTT | CASSLPRTEAFF
- | TRBJ2-7 | TRBV6-6 | - | TGTGCCAGCAGTTACCCCTACGAGCAGTACTTC | CASSYPYEQYF
TRBD1 | TRBJ2-5 | TRBV11-2 | - | TGTGCCAGCAGCTTACGGGCAGGGGGCGAGACCCAGTACTTC | CASSLRAGGETQYF
TRBD2 | TRBJ2-3 | TRBV13 | - | TGTGCCAGCAGCGAGGGACTAGCGGGAGCCGCAGATACGCAGTATTTT | CASSEGLAGAADTQYF
- | TRBJ1-2 | TRBV6-1 | - | TGTGCCACCCAGAAAGGGAATGGCTACACCTTC | CATQKGNGYTF
- | TRBJ1-1 | TRBV25-1 | - | TGTGCCAGCAACAACGGGGGAAACACTGAAGCTTTCTTT | CASNNGGNTEAFF
- | TRBJ2-5 | TRBV6-6 | - | TGTGCCAGCACATCCGGGGAGACCCAGTACTTC | CASTSGETQYF
- | TRBJ1-2 | TRBV2 | once | TGTGCCAGCAGTGAACGGGCAGGGGATGGCTACACCTTC | CASSERAGDGYTF
TRBD2 | TRBJ2-3 | TRBV7-9 | - | TGTGCCAGCAGCTTATCACTAGCGGGGGGTCCAGATACGCAGTATTTT | CASSLSLAGGPDTQYF
- | TRBJ2-2 | TRBV5-4 | - | TGTGCCAGCAGTTCTACAGGTGTGAACACCGGGGAGCTGTTTTTT | CASSSTGVNTGELFF
TRBD2 | TRBJ2-1 | TRBV27 | once | TGTGCCAGCAGTTCACCCGGGACTAAGGCCTACAATGAGCAGTTCTTC | CASSSPGTKAYNEQFF
- | TRBJ1-1 | TRBV7-2 | - | TGTGCCAGCAGCTCTACCACTGAAGCTTTCTTT | CASSSTTEAFF
- | TRBJ1-3 | TRBV6-6 | - | TGTGCCAGCAGCGACGGGACGGCTGGAAACACCATATATTTT | CASSDGTAGNTIYF
TRBD2 | TRBJ2-7 | TRBV5-4 | - | TGTGCCAGCAGCCCCGGTCCGGGTAGCGGGAGGTACGAGCAGTACTTC | CASSPGPGSGRYEQYF
- | TRBJ1-2 | TRBV5-6 | - | TGTGCCAGCAGCCAAGGTACCGCCGGGACCGTCTATGGCTACACCTTC | CASSQGTAGTVYGYTF
- | TRBJ1-6 | TRBV27 | - | TGTGCCAGCAGTCACAGGAGCTCCTATAAATCACCCCTCCACTTT | CASSHRSSYKSPLHF
TRBD1 | TRBJ1-4 | TRBV10-2 | - | TGCGCCAGCAGTGGCTACAGGGGGCCCGAAAAACTGTTTTTT | CASSGYRGPEKLFF
TRBD1 | TRBJ2-3 | TRBV27 | - | TGTGCCAGCAGTTCACGACAGGGGGCCTATGAAACGCAGTATTTT | CASSSRQGAYETQYF
- | TRBJ2-3 | TRBV2 | - | TGTGCCAGCAGTGAAGGGCCCCTAACTTCTAGCACAGATACGCAGTATTTT | CASSEGPLTSSTDTQYF
- | TRBJ1-1 | TRBV5-1 | - | TGCGCCAGCAGGACCTGGGGCAGGAACACTGAAGCTTTCTTT | CASRTWGRNTEAFF
TRBD1 | TRBJ1-5 | TRBV27 | once | TGTGCCAGCAGTTGGGGGACAGGGGGAAGTCAGCCCCAGCATTTT | CASSWGTGGSQPQHF